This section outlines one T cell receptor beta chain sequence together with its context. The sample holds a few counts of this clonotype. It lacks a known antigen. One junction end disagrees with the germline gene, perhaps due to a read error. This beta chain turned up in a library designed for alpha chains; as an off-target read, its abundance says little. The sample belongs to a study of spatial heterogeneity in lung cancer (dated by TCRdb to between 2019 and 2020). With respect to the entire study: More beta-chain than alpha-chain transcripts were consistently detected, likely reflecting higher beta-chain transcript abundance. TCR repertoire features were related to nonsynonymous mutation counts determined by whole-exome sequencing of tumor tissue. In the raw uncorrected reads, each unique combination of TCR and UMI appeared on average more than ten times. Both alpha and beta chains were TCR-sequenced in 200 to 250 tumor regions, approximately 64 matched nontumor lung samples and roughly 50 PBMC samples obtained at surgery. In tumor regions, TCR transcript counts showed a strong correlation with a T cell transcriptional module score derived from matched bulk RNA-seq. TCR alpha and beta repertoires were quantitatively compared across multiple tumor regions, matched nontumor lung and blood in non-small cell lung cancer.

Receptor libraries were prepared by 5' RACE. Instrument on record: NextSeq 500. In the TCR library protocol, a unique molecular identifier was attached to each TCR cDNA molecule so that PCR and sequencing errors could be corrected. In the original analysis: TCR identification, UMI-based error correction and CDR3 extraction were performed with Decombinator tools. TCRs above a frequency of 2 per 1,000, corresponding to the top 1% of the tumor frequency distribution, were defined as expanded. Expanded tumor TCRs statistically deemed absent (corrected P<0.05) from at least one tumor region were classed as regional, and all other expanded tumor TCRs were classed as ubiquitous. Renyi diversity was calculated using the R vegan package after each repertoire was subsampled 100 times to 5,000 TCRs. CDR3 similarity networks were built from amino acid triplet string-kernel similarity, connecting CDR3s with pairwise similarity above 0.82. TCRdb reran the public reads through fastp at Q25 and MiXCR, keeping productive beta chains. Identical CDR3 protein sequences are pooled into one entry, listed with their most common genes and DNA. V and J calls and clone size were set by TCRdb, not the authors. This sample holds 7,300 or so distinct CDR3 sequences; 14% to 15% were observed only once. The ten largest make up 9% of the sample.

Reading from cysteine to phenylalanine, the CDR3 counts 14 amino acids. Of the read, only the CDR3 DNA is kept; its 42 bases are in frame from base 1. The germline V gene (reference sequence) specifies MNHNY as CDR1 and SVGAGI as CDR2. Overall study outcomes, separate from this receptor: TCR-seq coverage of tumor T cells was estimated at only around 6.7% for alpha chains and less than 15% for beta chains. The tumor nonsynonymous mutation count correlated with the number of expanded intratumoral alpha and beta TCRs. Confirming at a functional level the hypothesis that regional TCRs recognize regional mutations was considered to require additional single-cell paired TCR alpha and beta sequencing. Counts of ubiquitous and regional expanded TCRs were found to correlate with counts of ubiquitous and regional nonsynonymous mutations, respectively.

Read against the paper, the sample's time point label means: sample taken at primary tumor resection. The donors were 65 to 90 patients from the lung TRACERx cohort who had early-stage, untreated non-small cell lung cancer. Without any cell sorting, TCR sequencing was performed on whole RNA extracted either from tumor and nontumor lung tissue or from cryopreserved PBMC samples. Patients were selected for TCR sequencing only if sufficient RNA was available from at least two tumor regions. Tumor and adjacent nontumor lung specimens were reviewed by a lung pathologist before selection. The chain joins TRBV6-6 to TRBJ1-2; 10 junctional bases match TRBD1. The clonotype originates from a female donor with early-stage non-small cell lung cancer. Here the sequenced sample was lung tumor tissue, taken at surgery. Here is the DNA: TGTGCCAGCAGCTACTCCGGGACAGGGGTCGGCTACACCTTC. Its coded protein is CASSYSGTGVGYTF.